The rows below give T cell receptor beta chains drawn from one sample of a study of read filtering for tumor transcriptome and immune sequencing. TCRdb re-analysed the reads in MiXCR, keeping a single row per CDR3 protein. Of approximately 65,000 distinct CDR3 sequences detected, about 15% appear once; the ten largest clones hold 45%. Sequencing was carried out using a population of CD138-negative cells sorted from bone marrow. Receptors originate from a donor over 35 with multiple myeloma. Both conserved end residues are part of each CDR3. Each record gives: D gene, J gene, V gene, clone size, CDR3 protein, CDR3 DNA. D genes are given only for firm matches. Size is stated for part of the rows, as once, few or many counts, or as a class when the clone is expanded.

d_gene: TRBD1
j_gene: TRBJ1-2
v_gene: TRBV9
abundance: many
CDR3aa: CASSVGQEADGYTF
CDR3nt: TGTGCCAGCAGCGTGGGACAGGAGGCGGATGGCTACACCTTC

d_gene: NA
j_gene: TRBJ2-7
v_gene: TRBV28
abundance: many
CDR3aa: CASSNRAREQYF
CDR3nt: TGTGCCAGCAGTAACCGTGCGCGCGAGCAGTACTTC

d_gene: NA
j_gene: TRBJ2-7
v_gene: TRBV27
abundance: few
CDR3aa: CASSMSLRREQYF
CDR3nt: TGTGCCAGCTCCATGTCCCTCCGGAGGGAGCAGTACTTC

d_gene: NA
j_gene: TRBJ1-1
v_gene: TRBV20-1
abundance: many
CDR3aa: CSARPTGSDTEAFF
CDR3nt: TGCAGTGCTAGGCCCACAGGGTCGGACACTGAAGCTTTCTTT

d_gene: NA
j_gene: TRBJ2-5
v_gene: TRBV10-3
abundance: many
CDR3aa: CAISESSRAQETQYF
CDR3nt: TGTGCCATCAGTGAGTCTTCGAGGGCTCAGGAGACCCAGTACTTC

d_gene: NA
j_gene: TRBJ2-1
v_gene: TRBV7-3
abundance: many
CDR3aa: CASSQAGGTPQYNEQFF
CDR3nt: TGTGCCAGCAGCCAAGCGGGCGGAACCCCCCAATACAATGAGCAGTTCTTC

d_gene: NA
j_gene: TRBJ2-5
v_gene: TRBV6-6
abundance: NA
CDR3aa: CASSYGTEGKYF
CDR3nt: TGTGCCAGCAGTTACGGGACGGAGGGGAAGTACTTC

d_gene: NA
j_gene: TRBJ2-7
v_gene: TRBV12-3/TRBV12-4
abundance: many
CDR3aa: CASSFSRADYEQYF
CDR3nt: TGTGCCAGCAGTTTTTCCAGGGCGGACTACGAGCAGTACTTC

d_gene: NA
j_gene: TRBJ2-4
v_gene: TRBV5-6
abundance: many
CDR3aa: CASSYRGGSPKNIQYF
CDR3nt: TGTGCCAGCAGCTATAGGGGGGGATCGCCCAAAAACATTCAGTACTTC

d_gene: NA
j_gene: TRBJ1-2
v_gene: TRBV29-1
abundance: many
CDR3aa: CSLYSGDGYTF
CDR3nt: TGCAGCCTGTACAGTGGAGATGGCTACACCTTC

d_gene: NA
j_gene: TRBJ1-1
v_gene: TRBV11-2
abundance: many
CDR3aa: CASSLIVDTEAFF
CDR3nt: TGTGCCAGCAGCTTGATCGTTGACACTGAAGCTTTCTTT

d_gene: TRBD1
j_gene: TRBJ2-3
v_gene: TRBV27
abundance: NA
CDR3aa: CASSSSTGSSTDTQYF
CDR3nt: TGTGCCAGCAGTTCCTCGACAGGGTCTAGCACAGATACGCAGTATTTT

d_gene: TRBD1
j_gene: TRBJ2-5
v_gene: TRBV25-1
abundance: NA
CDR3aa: CASTTGGIQETQYF
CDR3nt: TGTGCCAGCACGACAGGGGGAATCCAAGAGACCCAGTACTTC

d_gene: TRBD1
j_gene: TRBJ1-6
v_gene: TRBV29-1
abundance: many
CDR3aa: CSAIFGGTANSPLHF
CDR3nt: TGCAGCGCCATATTTGGGGGGACAGCGAATTCACCCCTCCACTTT

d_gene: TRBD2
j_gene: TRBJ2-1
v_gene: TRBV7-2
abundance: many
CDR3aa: CASSLGGLGYNEQFF
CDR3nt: TGTGCCAGCAGCTTGGGGGGGTTAGGGTACAATGAGCAGTTCTTC

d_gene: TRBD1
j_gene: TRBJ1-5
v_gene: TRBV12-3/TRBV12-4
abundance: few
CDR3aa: CASSADRAAHF
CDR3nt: TGTGCCAGCAGTGCCGACAGGGCTGCGCATTTT

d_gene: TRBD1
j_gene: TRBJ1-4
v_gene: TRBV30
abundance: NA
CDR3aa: CAWSATGATNEKLFF
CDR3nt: TGTGCCTGGAGTGCGACAGGGGCAACTAATGAAAAACTGTTTTTT

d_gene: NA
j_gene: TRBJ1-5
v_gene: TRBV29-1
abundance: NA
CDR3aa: CSVARDSNQPQHF
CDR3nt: TGCAGCGTTGCTAGGGACAGCAATCAGCCCCAGCATTTT

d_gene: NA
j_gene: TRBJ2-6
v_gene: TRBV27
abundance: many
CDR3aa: CASSFYSGANVLTF
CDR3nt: TGTGCCAGCAGTTTTTACTCTGGGGCCAACGTCCTGACTTTC

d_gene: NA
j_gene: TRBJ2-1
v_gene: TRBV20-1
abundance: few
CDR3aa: CSASSEDNEQFF
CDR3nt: TGCAGTGCTAGCAGCGAGGACAATGAGCAGTTCTTC

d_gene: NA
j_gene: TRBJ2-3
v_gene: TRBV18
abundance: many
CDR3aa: CASSPLTAASTDTQYF
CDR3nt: TGTGCCAGCTCACCACTTACAGCCGCTAGCACAGATACGCAGTATTTT

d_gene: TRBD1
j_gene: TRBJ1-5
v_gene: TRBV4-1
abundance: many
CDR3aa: CASTQEGQISNQPQHF
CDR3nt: TGCGCCAGCACCCAAGAGGGACAGATAAGCAATCAGCCCCAGCATTTT

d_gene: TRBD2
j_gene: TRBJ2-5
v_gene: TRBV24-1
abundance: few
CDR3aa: CATSDFRREGQETQYF
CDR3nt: TGTGCCACCAGTGATTTTAGGCGGGAGGGCCAAGAGACCCAGTACTTC

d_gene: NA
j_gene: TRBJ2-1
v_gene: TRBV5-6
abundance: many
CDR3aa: CASSLRPEAEFF
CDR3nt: TGTGCCAGCAGCTTAAGACCCGAGGCCGAGTTCTTC

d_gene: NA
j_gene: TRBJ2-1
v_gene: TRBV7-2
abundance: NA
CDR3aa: CAGSLGPSNNGQFF
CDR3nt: TGTGCCGGCAGCTTAGGTCCCTCCAACAATGGGCAGTTCTTC

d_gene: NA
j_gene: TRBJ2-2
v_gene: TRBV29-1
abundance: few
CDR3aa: CSVRQGRNTGELFF
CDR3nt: TGCAGCGTTCGTCAGGGTAGGAACACCGGGGAGCTGTTTTTT

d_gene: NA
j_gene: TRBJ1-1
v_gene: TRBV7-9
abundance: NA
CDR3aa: CASSLLMNTEAFF
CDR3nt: TGTGCCAGCAGCTTATTAATGAACACTGAAGCTTTCTTT

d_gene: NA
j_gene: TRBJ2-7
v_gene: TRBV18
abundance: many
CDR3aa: CASSPGQTGLGQYF
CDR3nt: TGTGCCAGCTCACCGGGACAAACAGGGTTAGGGCAGTACTTC

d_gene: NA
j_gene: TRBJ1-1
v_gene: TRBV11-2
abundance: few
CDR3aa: CTSSLSQGTANTEAFF
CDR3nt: TGTACCAGCAGCCTATCCCAGGGCACTGCGAACACTGAAGCTTTCTTT

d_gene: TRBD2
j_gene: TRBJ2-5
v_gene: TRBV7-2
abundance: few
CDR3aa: CASSLGGGSRETQYF
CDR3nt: TGTGCCAGCAGCTTAGGGGGGGGGTCTAGGGAGACCCAGTACTTC

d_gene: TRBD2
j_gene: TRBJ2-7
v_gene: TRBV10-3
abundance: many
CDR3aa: CAISESGTSGRRSYEQYF
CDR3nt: TGTGCCATCAGTGAGTCCGGGACTAGCGGGAGAAGGTCCTACGAGCAGTACTTC

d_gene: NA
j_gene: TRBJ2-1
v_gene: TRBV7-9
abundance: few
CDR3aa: CASSFRDFNNEQFF
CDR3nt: TGTGCCAGCAGCTTCCGGGACTTTAACAATGAGCAGTTCTTC

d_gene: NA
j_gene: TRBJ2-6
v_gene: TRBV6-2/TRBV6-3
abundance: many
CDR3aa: CASSGPAGQVSSGANVLTF
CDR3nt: TGTGCCAGCAGTGGCCCGGCCGGGCAGGTCAGCTCTGGGGCCAACGTCCTGACTTTC

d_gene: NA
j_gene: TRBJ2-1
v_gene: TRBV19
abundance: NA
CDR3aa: CASSTTLPEQFF
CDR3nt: TGTGCCAGTAGTACGACCCTACCTGAGCAGTTCTTC

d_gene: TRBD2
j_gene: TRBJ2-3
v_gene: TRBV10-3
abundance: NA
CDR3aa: CAISGRALAGGNRQTTDTQYF
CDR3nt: TGTGCCATCAGTGGGAGGGCCCTAGCGGGAGGGAATCGACAGACAACAGATACGCAGTATTTT

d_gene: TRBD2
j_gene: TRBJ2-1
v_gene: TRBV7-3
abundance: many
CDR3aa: CASSLEASGSSYNEQFF
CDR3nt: TGTGCCAGCAGCTTAGAGGCTAGCGGGAGCTCCTACAATGAGCAGTTCTTC

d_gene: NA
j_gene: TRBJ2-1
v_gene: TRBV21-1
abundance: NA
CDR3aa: CASSKKGIRGTQCYNEQFF
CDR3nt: TGTGCCAGCAGCAAAAAGGGGATTCGAGGAACACAGTGCTACAATGAGCAGTTCTTC

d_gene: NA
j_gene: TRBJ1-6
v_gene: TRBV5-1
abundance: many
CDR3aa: CASSLEGGNSPLHF
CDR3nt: TGCGCCAGCAGCTTGGAGGGAGGAAATTCACCCCTCCACTTT

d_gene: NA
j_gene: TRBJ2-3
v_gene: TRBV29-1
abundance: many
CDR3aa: CSAGFTDTQYF
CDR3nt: TGCAGCGCAGGATTCACAGATACGCAGTATTTT

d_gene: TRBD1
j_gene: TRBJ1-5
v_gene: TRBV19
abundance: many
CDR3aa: CATLGQPNQPQHF
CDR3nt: TGTGCCACATTGGGACAGCCGAATCAGCCCCAGCATTTT

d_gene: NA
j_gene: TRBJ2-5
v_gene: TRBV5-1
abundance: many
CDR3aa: CASSLQGIYQETQYF
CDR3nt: TGCGCCAGCAGCTTGCAGGGGATTTACCAAGAGACCCAGTACTTC

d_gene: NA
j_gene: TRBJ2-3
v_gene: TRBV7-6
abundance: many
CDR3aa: CASGTDTQYF
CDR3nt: TGTGCCAGCGGCACAGATACGCAGTATTTT

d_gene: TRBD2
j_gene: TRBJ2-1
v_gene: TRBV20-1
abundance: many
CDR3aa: CSARASGTISYNEQFF
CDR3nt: TGCAGTGCTAGAGCCTCCGGGACTATTTCCTACAATGAGCAGTTCTTC

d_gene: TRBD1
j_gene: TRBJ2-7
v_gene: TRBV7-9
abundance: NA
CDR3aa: CASSLGGQGTPQYF
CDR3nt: TGTGCCAGCAGCTTAGGCGGACAGGGGACGCCGCAGTACTTC

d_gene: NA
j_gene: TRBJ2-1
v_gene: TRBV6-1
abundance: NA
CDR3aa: CASSEAGASGGYNEQFF
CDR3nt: TGTGCCAGCAGTGAGGCGGGGGCTAGCGGAGGCTACAATGAGCAGTTCTTC

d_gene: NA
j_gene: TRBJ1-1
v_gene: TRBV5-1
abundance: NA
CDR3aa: CASSLDGRNTEAFF
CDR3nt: TGCGCCAGCAGCTTGGACGGCAGGAACACTGAAGCTTTCTTT

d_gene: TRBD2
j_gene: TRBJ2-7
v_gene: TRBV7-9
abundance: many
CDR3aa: CASSPWTSGIEGEQYF
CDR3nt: TGTGCCAGCAGCCCCTGGACTAGCGGGATCGAAGGGGAGCAGTACTTC

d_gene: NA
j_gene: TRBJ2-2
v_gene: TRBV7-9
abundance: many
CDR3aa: CASSHSQGNTGELFF
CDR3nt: TGTGCCAGCAGCCACTCGCAGGGGAACACCGGGGAGCTGTTTTTT

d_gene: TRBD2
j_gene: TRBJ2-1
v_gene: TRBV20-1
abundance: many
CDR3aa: CSASLGWLAGGLDEQFF
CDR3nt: TGCAGTGCTAGTCTAGGATGGCTAGCGGGAGGGTTGGATGAGCAGTTCTTC

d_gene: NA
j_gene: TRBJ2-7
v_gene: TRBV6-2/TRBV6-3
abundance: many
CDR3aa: CASSYSDYEQYF
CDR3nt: TGTGCCAGCAGTTACTCGGACTACGAGCAGTACTTC

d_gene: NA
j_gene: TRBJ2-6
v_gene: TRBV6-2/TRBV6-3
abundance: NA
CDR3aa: CASSYKGSGANVLTF
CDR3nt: TGTGCCAGCAGTTACAAGGGATCTGGGGCCAACGTCCTGACTTTC

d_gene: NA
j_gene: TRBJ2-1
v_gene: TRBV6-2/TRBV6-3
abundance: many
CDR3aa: CASSFLAGSNEQFF
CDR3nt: TGTGCCAGCAGTTTTCTGGCGGGTTCCAATGAGCAGTTCTTC

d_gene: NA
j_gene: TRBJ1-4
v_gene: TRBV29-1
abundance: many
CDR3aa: CSVEDPGRLNEKLFF
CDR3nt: TGCAGCGTTGAAGATCCCGGCAGACTAAATGAAAAACTGTTTTTT